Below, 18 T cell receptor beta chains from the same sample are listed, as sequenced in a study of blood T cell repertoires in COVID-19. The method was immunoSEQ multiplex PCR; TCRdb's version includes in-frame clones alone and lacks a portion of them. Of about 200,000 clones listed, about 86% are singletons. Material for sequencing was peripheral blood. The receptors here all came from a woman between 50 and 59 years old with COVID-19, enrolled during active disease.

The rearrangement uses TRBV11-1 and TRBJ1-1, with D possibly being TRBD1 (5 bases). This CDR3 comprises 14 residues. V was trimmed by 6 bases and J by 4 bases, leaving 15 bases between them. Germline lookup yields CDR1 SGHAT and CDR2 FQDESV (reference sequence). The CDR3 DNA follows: TGTGCCAGCAGGGGAGGGGCCTACTTCACTGAAGCTTTCTTT. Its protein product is CASRGGAYFTEAFF.

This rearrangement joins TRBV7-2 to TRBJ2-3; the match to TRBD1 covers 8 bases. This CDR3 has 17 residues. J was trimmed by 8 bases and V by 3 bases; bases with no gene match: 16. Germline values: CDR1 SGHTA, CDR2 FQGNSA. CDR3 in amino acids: CASSFLPTTGVPGTQYF. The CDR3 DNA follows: TGTGCCAGCAGCTTTCTCCCTACGACAGGGGTTCCCGGTACGCAGTATTTT. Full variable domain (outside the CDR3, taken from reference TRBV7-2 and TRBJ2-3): GAGVSQSPSNKVTEKGKDVELRCDPISGHTALYWYRQSLGQGLEFLIYFQGNSAPDKSGLPSDRFSAERTGGSVSTLTIQRTQQEDSAVYLCASSFLPTTGVPGTQYFGPGTRLTVL.

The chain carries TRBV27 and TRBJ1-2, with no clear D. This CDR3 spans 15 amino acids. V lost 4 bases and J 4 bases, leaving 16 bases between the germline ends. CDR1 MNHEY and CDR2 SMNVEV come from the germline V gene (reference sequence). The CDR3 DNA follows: TGTGCCAGCAGTTCGAAGGCGGGAGGCCTCTATGGCTACACCTTC. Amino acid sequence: CASSSKAGGLYGYTF.

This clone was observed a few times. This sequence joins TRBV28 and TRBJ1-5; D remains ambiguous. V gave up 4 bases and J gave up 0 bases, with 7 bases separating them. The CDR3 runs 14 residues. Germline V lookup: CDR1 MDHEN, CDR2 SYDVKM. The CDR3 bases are TGTGCCAGCAGTTCCAAAAATAGCAATCAGCCCCAGCATTTT. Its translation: CASSSKNSNQPQHF.

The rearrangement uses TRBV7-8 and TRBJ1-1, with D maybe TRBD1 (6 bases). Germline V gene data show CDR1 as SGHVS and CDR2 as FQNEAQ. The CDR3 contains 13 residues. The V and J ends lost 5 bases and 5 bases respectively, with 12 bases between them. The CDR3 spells CASSQGQGTEAFF. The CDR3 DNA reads TGTGCCAGCAGCCAGGGGCAGGGGACTGAAGCTTTCTTT.

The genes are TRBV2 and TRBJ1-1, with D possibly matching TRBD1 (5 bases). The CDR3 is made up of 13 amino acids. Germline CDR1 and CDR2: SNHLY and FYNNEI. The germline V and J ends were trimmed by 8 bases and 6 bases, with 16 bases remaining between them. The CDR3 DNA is TGTGCCAGCCAGGGTGGTTGGGAAGCTGAAGCTTTCTTT. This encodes CASQGGWEAEAFF.

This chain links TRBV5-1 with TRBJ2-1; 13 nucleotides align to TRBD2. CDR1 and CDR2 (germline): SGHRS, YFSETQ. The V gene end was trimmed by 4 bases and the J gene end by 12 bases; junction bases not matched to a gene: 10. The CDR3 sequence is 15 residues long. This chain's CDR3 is CASSPGTSGAGWQFF. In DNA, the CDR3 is TGCGCCAGCAGCCCCGGGACTAGCGGGGCCGGCTGGCAGTTCTTC. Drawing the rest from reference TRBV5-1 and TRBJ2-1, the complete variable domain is KAGVTQTPRYLIKTRGQQVTLSCSPISGHRSVSWYQQTPGQGLQFLFEYFSETQRNKGNFPGRFSGRQFSNSRSEMNVSTLELGDSALYLCASSPGTSGAGWQFFGPGTRLTVL.

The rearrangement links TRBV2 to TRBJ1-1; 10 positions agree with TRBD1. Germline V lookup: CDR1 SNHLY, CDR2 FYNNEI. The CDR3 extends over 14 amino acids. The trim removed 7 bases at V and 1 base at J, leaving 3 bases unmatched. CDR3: CASNWDRGNTEAFF. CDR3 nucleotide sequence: TGTGCCAGCAATTGGGACAGGGGGAACACTGAAGCTTTCTTT.

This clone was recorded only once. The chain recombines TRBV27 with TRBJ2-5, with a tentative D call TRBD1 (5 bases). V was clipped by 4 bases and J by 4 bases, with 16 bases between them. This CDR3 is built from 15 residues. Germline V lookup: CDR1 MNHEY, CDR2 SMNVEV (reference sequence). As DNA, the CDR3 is TGTGCCAGCAGTTCATGGGCTAATAGGGGAGAGACCCAGTACTTC. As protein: CASSSWANRGETQYF.

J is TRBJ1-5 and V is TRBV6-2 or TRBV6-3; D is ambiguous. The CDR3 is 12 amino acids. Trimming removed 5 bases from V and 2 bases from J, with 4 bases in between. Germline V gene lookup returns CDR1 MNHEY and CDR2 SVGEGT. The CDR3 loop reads CASSTGNQPQHF. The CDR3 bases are TGTGCCAGCAGTACGGGCAATCAGCCCCAGCATTTT.

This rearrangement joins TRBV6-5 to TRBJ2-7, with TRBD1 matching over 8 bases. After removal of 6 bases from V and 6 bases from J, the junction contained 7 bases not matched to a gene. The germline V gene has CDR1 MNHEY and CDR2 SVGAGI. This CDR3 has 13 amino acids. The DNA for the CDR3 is TGTGCCAGCAGGACAGGGGTGGCGTCCGAGCAGTACTTC. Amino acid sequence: CASRTGVASEQYF.

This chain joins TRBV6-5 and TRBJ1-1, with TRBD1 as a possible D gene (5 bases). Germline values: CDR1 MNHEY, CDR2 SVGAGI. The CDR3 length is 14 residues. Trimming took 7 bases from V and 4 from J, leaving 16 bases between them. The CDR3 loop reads CASTRPGKITEAFF. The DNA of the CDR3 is TGTGCCAGCACCCGCCCAGGGAAGATCACTGAAGCTTTCTTT.

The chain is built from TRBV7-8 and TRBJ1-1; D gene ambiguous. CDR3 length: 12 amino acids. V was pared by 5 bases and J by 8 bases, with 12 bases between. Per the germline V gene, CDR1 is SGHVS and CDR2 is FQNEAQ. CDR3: CASSPTRYEAFF. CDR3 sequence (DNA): TGTGCCAGCAGCCCGACACGATACGAAGCTTTCTTT.

The CDR3: CATSDSGQGGDTQYF. The CDR3 coding sequence is TGTGCCACCAGTGATTCGGGACAGGGAGGGGATACGCAGTATTTT. The rearrangement links TRBV24-1 to TRBJ2-3, with 9 bases aligning to TRBD1. Germline V gene data show CDR1 as KGHDR and CDR2 as SFDVKD. The trim removed 2 bases at V and 6 bases at J, leaving 5 bases unmatched. The CDR3 contains 15 residues.

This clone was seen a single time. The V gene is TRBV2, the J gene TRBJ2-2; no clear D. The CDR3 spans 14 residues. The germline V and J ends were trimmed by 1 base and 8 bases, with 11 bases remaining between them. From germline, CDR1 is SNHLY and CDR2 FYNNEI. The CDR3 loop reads CASSEVRVEGELFF. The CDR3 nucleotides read TGTGCCAGCAGTGAAGTGAGAGTAGAGGGGGAGCTGTTTTTT. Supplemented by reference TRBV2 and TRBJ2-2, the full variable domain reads EPEVTQTPSHQVTQMGQEVILRCVPISNHLYFYWYRQILGQKVEFLVSFYNNEISEKSEIFDDQFSVERPDGSNFTLKIRSTKLEDSAMYFCASSEVRVEGELFFGEGSRLTVL.

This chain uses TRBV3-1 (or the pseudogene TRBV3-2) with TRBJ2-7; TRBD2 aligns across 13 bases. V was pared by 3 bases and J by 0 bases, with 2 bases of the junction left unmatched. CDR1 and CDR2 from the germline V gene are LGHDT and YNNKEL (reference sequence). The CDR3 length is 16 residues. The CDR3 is CASSQGTSGASYEQYF. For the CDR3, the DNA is TGTGCCAGCAGCCAGGGGACTAGCGGGGCCTCCTACGAGCAGTACTTC.

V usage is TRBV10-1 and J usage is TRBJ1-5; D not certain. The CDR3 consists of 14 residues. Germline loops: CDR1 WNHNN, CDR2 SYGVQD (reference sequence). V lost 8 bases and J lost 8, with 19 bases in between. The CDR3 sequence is CASPIVGSQEPQHF. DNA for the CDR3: TGCGCCAGCCCTATCGTGGGGAGCCAGGAGCCCCAGCATTTT.

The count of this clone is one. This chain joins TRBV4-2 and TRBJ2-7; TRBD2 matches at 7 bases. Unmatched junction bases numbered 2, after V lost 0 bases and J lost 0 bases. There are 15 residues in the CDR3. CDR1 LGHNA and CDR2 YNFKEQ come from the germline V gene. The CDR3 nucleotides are TGTGCCAGCAGCCAAGAAGTAGCGGGCTCCTACGAGCAGTACTTC. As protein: CASSQEVAGSYEQYF.